This T cell receptor (beta chain) was captured in a study of quantifying T cell responses using KT2 cells. Study at large: cDNA was made from DNase-treated RNA using alpha and beta constant primers. General study findings and limits: Input KT2 cell number predicted KT2 alpha and beta sequence counts linearly over several orders of magnitude.

KT2, a clone with a known TCR, was spiked into unfractionated PBMC. Trimming cost V 4 bases and J 9 bases, with 7 bases left between them. The CDR3 extends over 11 amino acids. CDR1 MNHEY and CDR2 SVGAGI come from the germline V gene. This clonotype was seen a few times. Antigen unknown. Each cDNA got a UMI-containing oligo ligated at its 3' end. First-round PCR used three to five cycles and beta primers RC1.1 and RC1.2 covering TRBC1 and TRBC2. TCRdb reanalysed the UMI-ligation and nested PCR reads using MiXCR and keeps one entry per CDR3 protein. This sample has just under 50,000 distinct CDR3 sequences; roughly 10% occur once, and the top ten carry over 9.5%.

The J gene is TRBJ2-1, the V gene TRBV6-5; D may be TRBD1 or TRBD2 (5 bases each). This TCR derives from a human donor. The sample consisted of PBMCs spiked with cells of the T cell clone KT2. The CDR3, as DNA: TGTGCCAGCAGTTCAGGGAGTGAGCAGTTCTTC. Its translation: CASSSGSEQFF.